This TCR beta chain derives from a study of Graves' ophthalmopathy and Graves' hyperthyroidism. The germline V gene encodes CDR1 MGHRA and CDR2 YSYEKL. Deletions cut 4 bases from V and 3 bases from J, with 13 bases between. CDR3 length: 14 amino acids. TCR beta CDR3 amplification used RNA transcripts. The first-round RT-PCR employed HTBI primers together with the Qiagen OneStep RT-PCR kit. A multiplex PCR was then performed as the second round. One entry per CDR3 protein, called by TCRdb with MiXCR from the multiplex PCR reads. The table has over a million distinct CDR3 sequences, less than 45% seen once; the top ten hold approximately 12%.

This sequence was found in an adult man with Graves' hyperthyroidism. The chain recombines TRBV4-1 with TRBJ2-7; unclear D gene. Input material: peripheral blood or thyroid tissue (not recorded which). The CDR3 DNA sequence: TGCGCCAGCAGCCTCCGGAGCCCGGGCTACGAGCAGTACTTC. Encoded protein: CASSLRSPGYEQYF.